One and the same sample provided the 2 T cell receptor beta chains below, sequenced in a study of beta chain features in type 1 diabetes. Since all of the isolated RNA was reverse transcribed, expressed TCRB transcripts were what got sequenced. Libraries were prepared by immunoSEQ multiplex PCR; TCRdb keeps only in-frame clonotypes and omits some of them. Among nearly 700,000 clones listed, 13% were seen once. Regarding the study as a whole: For Type 1 diabetes patients, all four CD4+ subsets carried TCRB CDR3s that were moderately but significantly shorter.

Their antigen targets remain unknown. The specimen was naive CD4+ T cells from blood. These receptors came from a man between 18 and 29 years old with type 1 diabetes.

This clone has only a few counts. Other DNA sequences within the sample encode an identical CDR3. The chain carries TRBV6-5 and TRBJ1-1; TRBD1 is a possible D gene (6 bases). The CDR3 contains 14 residues. V gave up 2 bases and J gave up 5 bases, with 12 bases separating them. CDR1 MNHEY and CDR2 SVGAGI come from the germline V gene. The CDR3 protein is CASSYSQGSTEAFF. In DNA, the CDR3 is TGTGCCAGCAGTTACAGTCAGGGGAGTACTGAAGCTTTCTTT.

The chain is built from TRBV7-9 and TRBJ2-2; D is perhaps TRBD1 (6 bases). V lost 2 bases and J 3 bases, leaving 10 bases between the germline ends. This CDR3 contains 15 residues. CDR1 and CDR2 (germline): SEHNR, FQNEAQ (reference sequence). This CDR3 reads CASSLRDMDTGELFF. The CDR3 nucleotides read TGTGCCAGCAGCTTACGGGACATGGACACCGGGGAGCTGTTTTTT.